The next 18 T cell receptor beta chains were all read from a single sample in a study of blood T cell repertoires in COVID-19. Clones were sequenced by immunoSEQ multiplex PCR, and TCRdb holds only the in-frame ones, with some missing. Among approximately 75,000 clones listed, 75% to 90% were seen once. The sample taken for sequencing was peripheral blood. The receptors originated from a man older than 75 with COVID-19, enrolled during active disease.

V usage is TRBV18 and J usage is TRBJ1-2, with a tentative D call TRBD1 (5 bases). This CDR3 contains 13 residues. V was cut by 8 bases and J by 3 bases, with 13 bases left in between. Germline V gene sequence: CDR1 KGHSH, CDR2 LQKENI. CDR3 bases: TGTGCCAGCATGACAGAGAATGACTATGGCTACACCTTC. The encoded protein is CASMTENDYGYTF. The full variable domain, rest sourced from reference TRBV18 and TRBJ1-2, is NAGVMQNPRHLVRRRGQEARLRCSPMKGHSHVYWYRQLPEEGLKFMVYLQKENIIDESGMPKERFSAEFPKEGPSILRIQQVVRGDSAAYFCASMTENDYGYTFGSGTRLTVV.

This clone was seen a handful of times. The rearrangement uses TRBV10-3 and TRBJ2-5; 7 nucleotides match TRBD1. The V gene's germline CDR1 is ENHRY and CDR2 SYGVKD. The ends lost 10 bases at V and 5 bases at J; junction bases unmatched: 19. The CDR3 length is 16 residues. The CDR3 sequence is CATGRGRVEIPETQYF. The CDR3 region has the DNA TGTGCCACCGGAAGGGGGCGCGTCGAAATCCCGGAGACCCAGTACTTC.

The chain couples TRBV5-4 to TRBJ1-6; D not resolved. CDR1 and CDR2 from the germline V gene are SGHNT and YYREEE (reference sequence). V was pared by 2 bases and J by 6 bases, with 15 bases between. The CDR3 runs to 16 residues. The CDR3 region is CASSLVAGSPNSPLHF. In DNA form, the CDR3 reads TGTGCCAGCAGCTTAGTTGCAGGTTCACCTAATTCACCCCTCCACTTT.

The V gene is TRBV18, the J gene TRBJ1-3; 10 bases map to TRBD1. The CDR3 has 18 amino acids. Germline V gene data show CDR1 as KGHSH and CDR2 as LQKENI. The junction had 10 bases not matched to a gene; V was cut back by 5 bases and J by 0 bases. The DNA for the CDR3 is TGTGCCAGCTCATTCCTACCGGGACAGGGGAACTCTGGAAACACCATATATTTT. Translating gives CASSFLPGQGNSGNTIYF.

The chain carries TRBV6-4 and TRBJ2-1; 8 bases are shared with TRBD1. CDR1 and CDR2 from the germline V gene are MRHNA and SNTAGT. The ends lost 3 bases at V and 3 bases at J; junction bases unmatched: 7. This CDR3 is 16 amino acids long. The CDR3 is CASSEGGQGNYNEQFF. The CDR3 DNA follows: TGTGCCAGCAGTGAGGGAGGACAGGGCAACTACAATGAGCAGTTCTTC.

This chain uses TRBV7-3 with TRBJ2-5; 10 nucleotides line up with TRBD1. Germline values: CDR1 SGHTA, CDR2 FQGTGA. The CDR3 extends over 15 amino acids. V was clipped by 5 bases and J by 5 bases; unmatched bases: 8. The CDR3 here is CASSVGTGAGETQYF. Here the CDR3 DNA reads TGTGCCAGCAGCGTCGGGACAGGGGCAGGGGAGACCCAGTACTTC.

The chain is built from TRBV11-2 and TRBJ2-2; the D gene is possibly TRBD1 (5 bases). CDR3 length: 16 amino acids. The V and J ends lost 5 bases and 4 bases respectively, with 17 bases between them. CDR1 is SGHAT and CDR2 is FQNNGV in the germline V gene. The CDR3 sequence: CASSLQVGRRTGELFF. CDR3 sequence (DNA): TGTGCCAGCAGCCTCCAAGTGGGGCGGCGCACCGGGGAGCTGTTTTTT.

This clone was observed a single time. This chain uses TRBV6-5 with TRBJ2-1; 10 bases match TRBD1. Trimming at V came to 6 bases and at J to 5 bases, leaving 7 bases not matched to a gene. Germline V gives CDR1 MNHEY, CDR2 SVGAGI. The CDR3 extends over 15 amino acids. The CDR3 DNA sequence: TGTGCCAGCAGCCTCCGGGACAGGGGAAACAATGAGCAGTTCTTC. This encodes CASSLRDRGNNEQFF.

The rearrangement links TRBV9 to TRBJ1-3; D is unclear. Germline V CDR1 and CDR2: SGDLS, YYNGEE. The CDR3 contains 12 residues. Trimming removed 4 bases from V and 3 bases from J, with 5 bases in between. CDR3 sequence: CASSSVGNTIYF. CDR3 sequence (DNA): TGTGCCAGCAGCTCGGTTGGAAACACCATATATTTT.

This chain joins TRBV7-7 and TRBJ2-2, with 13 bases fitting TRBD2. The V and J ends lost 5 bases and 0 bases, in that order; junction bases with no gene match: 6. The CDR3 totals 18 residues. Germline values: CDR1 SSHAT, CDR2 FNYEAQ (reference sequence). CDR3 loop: CASSLGLAGTANTGELFF. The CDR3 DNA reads TGTGCCAGCAGCCTGGGACTAGCGGGGACGGCGAACACCGGGGAGCTGTTTTTT.

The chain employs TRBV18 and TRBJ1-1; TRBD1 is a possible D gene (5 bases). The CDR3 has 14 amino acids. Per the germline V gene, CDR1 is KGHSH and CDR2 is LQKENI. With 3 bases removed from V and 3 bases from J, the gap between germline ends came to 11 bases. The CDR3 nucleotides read TGTGCCAGCTCACCGGTAGGGGTCGACACTGAAGCTTTCTTT. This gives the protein CASSPVGVDTEAFF.

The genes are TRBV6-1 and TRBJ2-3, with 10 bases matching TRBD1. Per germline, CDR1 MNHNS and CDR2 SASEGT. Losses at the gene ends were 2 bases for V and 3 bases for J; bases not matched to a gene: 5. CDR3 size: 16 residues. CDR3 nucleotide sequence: TGTGCCAGCAGTGAACTGACAGGGGGCTTAACAGATACGCAGTATTTT. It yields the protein CASSELTGGLTDTQYF.

CDR3 in amino acids: CASSQTGTKAGDEKLFF. CDR3 sequence (DNA): TGTGCCAGCAGCCAGACCGGGACAAAGGCAGGGGATGAAAAACTGTTTTTT. The chain couples TRBV3-1 (or the pseudogene TRBV3-2) to TRBJ1-4; D might be TRBD1 (6 bases). The germline V and J ends were trimmed by 3 bases and 6 bases, with 20 bases remaining between them. CDR1 and CDR2 (germline): LGHDT, YNNKEL (reference sequence). CDR3 size: 17 residues.

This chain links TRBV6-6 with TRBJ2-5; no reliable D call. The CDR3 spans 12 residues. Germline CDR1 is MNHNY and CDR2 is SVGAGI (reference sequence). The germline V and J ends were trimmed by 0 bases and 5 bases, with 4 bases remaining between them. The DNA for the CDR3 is TGTGCCAGCAGTTACTCTCAGGAGACCCAGTACTTC. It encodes CASSYSQETQYF.

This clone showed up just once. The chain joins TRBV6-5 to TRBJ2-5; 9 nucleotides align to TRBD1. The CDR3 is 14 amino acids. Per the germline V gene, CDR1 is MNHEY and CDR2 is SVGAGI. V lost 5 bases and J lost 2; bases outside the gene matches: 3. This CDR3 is CASSRTGAQETQYF. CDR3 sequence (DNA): TGTGCCAGCAGTCGGACAGGGGCACAAGAGACCCAGTACTTC.

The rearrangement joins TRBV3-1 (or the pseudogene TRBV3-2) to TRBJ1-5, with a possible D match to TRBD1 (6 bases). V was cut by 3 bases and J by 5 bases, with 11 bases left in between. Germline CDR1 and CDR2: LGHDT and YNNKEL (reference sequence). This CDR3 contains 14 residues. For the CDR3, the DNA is TGTGCCAGCAGCCACGGCAGGGGCTATCAGCCCCAGCATTTT. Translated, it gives CASSHGRGYQPQHF.

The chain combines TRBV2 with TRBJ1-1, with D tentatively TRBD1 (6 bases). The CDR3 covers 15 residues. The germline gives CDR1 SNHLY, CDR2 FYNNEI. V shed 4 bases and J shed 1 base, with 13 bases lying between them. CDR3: CASSGPRGANTEAFF. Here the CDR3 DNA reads TGTGCCAGCAGTGGCCCCCGGGGGGCGAACACTGAAGCTTTCTTT.

The CDR3 region is CASSQAFASGGASNEQFF. Written as DNA, the CDR3 is TGTGCCAGCAGCCAAGCCTTTGCTAGCGGGGGGGCATCCAATGAGCAGTTCTTC. The chain recombines TRBV4-2 with TRBJ2-1; 12 bases fit TRBD2. Germline lookup yields CDR1 LGHNA and CDR2 YNFKEQ. The CDR3 consists of 18 residues. V gave up 1 base and J gave up 6 bases; unmatched junction bases: 10.